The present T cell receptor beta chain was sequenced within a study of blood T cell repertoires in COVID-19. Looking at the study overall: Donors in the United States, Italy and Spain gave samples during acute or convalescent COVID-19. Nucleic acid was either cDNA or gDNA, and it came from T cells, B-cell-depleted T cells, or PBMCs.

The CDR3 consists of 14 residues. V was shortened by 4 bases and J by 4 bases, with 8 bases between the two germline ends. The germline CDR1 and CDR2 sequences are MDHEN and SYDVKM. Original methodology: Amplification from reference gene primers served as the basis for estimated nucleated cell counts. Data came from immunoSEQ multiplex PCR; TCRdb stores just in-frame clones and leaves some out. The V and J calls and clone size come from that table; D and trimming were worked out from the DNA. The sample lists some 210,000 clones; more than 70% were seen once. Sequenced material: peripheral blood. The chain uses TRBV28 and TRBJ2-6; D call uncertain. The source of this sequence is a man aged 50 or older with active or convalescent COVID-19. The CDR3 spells CASSSGPGANVLTF. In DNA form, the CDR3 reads TGTGCCAGCAGTTCAGGTCCGGGGGCCAACGTCCTGACTTTC.